The 10 T cell receptor beta chains listed next were all sequenced from one sample in a study of T cell responses to AZD1222 COVID-19 vaccine. TCRdb keeps only in-frame clones here, not all; method: immunoSEQ multiplex PCR. The sample includes roughly 150,000 clones, more than 85% of them seen just once. Material: peripheral blood, obtained on day 0 of AZD1222 vaccination. The receptors shown here come from an adult in good health.

This chain uses TRBV9 with TRBJ1-6; D perhaps matches TRBD1 (6 bases). Germline V lookup: CDR1 SGDLS, CDR2 YYNGEE. Trimming cost V 2 bases and J 1 base, with 10 bases left between them. The CDR3 extends over 16 amino acids. The CDR3 protein is CASSVATGSYNSPLHF. The CDR3 nucleotides are TGTGCCAGCAGCGTCGCCACAGGGTCCTATAATTCACCCCTCCACTTT.

In this sample, this clone turned up once. The chain employs TRBV19 and TRBJ2-1; TRBD2 aligns across 8 bases. Germline CDR1 LNHDA, CDR2 SQIVND (reference sequence). The CDR3 has 15 amino acids. Trimming removed 3 bases from V and 8 bases from J; junction bases left unmatched: 9. In DNA, the CDR3 is TGTGCCAGTAGTATGTTCGGGGGGGCGGCCTATGAGCAGTTCTTC. Its translation is CASSMFGGAAYEQFF.

V is TRBV3-1 (or the pseudogene TRBV3-2) and J is TRBJ1-1; D ambiguous. The length of the CDR3 is 14 residues. Trimming took 1 base from V and 4 from J, leaving 10 bases between them. Germline lookup yields CDR1 LGHDT and CDR2 YNNKEL (reference sequence). The CDR3 nucleotides are TGTGCCAGCAGCCAAGCCACAGCGGCCACTGAAGCTTTCTTT. It specifies CASSQATAATEAFF.

The chain has TRBV7-2 and TRBJ2-1; no clear D. This CDR3 contains 11 residues. Germline CDR1 reads SGHTA; CDR2 reads FQGNSA. V was shortened by 5 bases and J by 12 bases, with 11 bases between the two germline ends. CDR3: CASSPSLTQFF. CDR3 nucleotide sequence: TGTGCCAGCAGCCCCTCGCTCACGCAGTTCTTC.

V and J are TRBV28 and TRBJ2-3; weak D call: TRBD1 (5 bases). The CDR3 consists of 15 residues. Germline-derived CDR1 and CDR2 are MDHEN and SYDVKM. Trimming took 3 bases from V and 1 from J, leaving 11 bases between them. The CDR3 bases are TGTGCCAGCAGTTTTTCACAGGTTGGCACAGATACGCAGTATTTT. Protein product: CASSFSQVGTDTQYF.

The chain links TRBV6-1 to TRBJ2-2; 7 nucleotides line up with TRBD1. Germline CDR1 MNHNS, CDR2 SASEGT. J gave up 4 bases and V 2 bases, and 7 bases lay outside the gene matches. The length of the CDR3 is 16 residues. The CDR3 loop reads CASSELVGQATGELFF. CDR3 bases: TGTGCCAGCAGTGAACTTGTAGGACAGGCCACCGGGGAGCTGTTTTTT.

J is TRBJ2-2 and V is TRBV7-6; D not resolved. Germline V gene sequence: CDR1 SGHVS, CDR2 FNYEAQ. The CDR3 is 13 amino acids. V was clipped by 3 bases and J by 3 bases, with 5 bases between them. CDR3 DNA: TGTGCCAGCAGCTTTTCTGACACCGGGGAGCTGTTTTTT. It specifies CASSFSDTGELFF.

The CDR3 DNA sequence: TGTGCCAGCAGCTTAATGGATCGGCCCCAGCATTTT. Its translation is CASSLMDRPQHF. This chain links TRBV7-9 with TRBJ1-5; D unresolved. The germline V gene encodes CDR1 SEHNR and CDR2 FQNEAQ (reference sequence). V lost 2 bases and J lost 9, with 8 bases in between. This CDR3 region has 12 residues.

The J gene is TRBJ2-5, the V gene TRBV7-3, with TRBD2 identical over 12 bases. V gave up 4 bases and J gave up 10 bases; unmatched junction bases: 4. There are 13 residues in the CDR3. CDR1 is SGHTA, CDR2 FQGTGA, per germline. The CDR3 is CASSSGLAGLQYF. For the CDR3, the DNA is TGTGCCAGCAGCTCCGGACTAGCGGGGCTCCAGTACTTC.

The chain combines TRBV4-1 with TRBJ2-7; 7 bases match TRBD2. Trimming removed 3 bases from V and 6 bases from J; junction bases left unmatched: 5. The length of the CDR3 is 13 residues. The V gene's germline CDR1 is MGHRA and CDR2 YSYEKL. The CDR3 bases are TGCGCCAGCAGCCAGTCTTGGGGGGGCGAGCAGTACTTC. Protein product: CASSQSWGGEQYF.